Given below is one TCR beta chain in context. The antigen remains unidentified. The entry originates in a study of OX40 agonist ivuxolimab in advanced cancers. In the study overall: Ivuxolimab, an agonistic anti-OX40 (CD134) antibody, was given to patients. Cohort: approximately 83% men, mean age about 60, aged about 23 to 80.

General observations from the study: Clones of CD4+ and CD8+ blood T cells grew by week 6 at doses of 0.1 to 3.0 mg/kg.

Repertoires were generated with immunoSEQ multiplex PCR, while TCRdb's copy carries only in-frame clones and drops some. The table lists tens of thousands of clones, more than 80% of them singletons. The V gene's germline CDR1 is SGHNT and CDR2 YYREEE (reference sequence). Trimming cost V 2 bases and J 8 bases; bases outside gene matches: 9. CDR3 length: 14 residues. The chain links TRBV5-4 to TRBJ1-2; 7 bases line up with TRBD1. The clonotype was recovered from an adult with an advanced solid tumor such as melanoma, head and neck, liver or kidney cancer. The source material was CD4+ or CD8+ T cells sorted from blood, sampled in a trial of the OX40 agonist ivuxolimab. Here the CDR3 reads CASSFDRAGYGYTF. DNA for the CDR3: TGTGCCAGCAGCTTTGACAGGGCGGGTTACGGCTACACCTTC. Full variable domain (outside the CDR3, taken from reference TRBV5-4 and TRBJ1-2): ETGVTQSPTHLIKTRGQQVTLRCSSQSGHNTVSWYQQALGQGPQFIFQYYREEENGRGNFPPRFSGLQFPNYSSELNVNALELDDSALYLCASSFDRAGYGYTFGSGTRLTVV.